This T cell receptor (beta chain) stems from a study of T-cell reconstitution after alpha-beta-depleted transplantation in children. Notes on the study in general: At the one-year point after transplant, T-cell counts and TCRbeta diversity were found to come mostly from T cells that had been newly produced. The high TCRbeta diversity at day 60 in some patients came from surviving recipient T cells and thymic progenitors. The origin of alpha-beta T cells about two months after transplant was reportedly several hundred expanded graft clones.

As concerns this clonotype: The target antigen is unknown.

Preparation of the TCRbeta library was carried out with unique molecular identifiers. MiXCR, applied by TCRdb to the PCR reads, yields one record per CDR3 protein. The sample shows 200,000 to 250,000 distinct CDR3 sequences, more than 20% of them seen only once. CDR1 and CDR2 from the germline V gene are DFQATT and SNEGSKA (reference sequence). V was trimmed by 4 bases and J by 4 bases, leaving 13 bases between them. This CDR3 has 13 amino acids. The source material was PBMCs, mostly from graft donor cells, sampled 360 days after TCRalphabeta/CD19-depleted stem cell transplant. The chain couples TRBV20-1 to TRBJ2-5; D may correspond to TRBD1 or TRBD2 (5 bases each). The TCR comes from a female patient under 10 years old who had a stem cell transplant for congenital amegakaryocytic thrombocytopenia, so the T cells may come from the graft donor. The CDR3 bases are TGCAGTGCTACGAGGGACGGAGGAGAGACCCAGTACTTC. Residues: CSATRDGGETQYF.